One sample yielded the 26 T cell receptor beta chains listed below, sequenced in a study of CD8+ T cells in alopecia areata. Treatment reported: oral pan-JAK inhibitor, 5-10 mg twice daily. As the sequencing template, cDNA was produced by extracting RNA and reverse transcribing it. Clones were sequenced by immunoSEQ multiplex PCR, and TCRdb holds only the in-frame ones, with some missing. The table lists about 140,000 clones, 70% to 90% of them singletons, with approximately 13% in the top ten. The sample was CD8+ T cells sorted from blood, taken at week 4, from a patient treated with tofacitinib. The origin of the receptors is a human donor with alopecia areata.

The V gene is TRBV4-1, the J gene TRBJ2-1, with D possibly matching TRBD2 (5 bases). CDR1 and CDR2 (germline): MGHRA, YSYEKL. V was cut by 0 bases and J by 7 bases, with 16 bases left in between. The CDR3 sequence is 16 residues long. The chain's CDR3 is CASSQDPTRAGNEQFF. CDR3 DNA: TGCGCCAGCAGCCAAGATCCCACTAGAGCCGGTAATGAGCAGTTCTTC.

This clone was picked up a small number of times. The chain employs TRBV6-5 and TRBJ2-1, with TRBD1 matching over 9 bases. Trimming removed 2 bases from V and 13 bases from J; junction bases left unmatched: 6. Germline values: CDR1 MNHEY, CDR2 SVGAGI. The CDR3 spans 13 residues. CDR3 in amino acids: CASSYTDRGDQFF. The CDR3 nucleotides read TGTGCCAGCAGTTACACAGACAGGGGGGATCAGTTCTTC.

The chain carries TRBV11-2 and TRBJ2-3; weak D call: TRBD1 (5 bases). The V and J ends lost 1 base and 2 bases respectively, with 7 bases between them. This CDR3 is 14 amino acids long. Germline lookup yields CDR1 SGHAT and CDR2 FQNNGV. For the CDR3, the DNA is TGTGCCAGCAGCTTAGCAGGGTTCACAGATACGCAGTATTTT. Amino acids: CASSLAGFTDTQYF.

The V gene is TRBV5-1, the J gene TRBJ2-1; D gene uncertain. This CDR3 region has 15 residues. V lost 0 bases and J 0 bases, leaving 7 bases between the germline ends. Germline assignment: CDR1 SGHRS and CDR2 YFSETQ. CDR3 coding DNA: TGCGCCAGCAGCTTGGGCTCGAGCTCCTACAATGAGCAGTTCTTC. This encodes CASSLGSSSYNEQFF. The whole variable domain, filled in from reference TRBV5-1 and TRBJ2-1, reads KAGVTQTPRYLIKTRGQQVTLSCSPISGHRSVSWYQQTPGQGLQFLFEYFSETQRNKGNFPGRFSGRQFSNSRSEMNVSTLELGDSALYLCASSLGSSSYNEQFFGPGTRLTVL.

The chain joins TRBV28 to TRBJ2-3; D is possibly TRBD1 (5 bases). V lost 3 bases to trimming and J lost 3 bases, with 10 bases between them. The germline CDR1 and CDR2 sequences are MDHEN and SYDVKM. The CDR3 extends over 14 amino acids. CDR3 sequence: CASSFQGATDTQYF. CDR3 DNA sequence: TGTGCCAGCAGTTTTCAGGGCGCGACAGATACGCAGTATTTT.

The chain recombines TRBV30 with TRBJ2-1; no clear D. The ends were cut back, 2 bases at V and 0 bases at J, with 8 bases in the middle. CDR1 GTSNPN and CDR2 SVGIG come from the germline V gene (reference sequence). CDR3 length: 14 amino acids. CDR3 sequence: CAWSTGSSYNEQFF. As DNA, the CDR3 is TGTGCCTGGAGTACGGGTAGCTCCTACAATGAGCAGTTCTTC.

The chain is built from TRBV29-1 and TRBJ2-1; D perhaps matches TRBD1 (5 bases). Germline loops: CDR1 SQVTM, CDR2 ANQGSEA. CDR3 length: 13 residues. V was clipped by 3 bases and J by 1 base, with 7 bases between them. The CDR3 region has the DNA TGCAGCGTTGACAGGGCGTCCTACAATGAGCAGTTCTTC. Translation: CSVDRASYNEQFF.

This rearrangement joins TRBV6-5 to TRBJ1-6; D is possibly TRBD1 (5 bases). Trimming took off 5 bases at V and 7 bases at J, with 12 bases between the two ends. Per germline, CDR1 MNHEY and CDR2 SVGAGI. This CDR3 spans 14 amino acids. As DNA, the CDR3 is TGTGCCAGCAGTCCCGGGACGGAGAATTCACCCCTCCACTTT. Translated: CASSPGTENSPLHF.

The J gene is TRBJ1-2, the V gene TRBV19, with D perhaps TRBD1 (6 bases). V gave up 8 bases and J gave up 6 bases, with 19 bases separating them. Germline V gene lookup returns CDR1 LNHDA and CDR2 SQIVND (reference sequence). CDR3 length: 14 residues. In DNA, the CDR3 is TGTGCCAGTTTTTCCGACAGGAAAGGAGATGGCTACACCTTC. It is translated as CASFSDRKGDGYTF. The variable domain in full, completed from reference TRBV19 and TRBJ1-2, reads DGGITQSPKYLFRKEGQNVTLSCEQNLNHDAMYWYRQDPGQGLRLIYYSQIVNDFQKGDIAEGYSVSREKKESFPLTVTSAQKNPTAFYLCASFSDRKGDGYTFGSGTRLTVV.

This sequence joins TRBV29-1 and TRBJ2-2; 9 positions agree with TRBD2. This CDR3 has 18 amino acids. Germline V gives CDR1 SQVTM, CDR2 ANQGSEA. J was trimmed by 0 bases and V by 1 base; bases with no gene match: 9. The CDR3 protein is CSVEGLAGPNANTGELFF. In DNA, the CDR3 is TGCAGCGTTGAAGGTCTAGCGGGACCCAATGCGAACACCGGGGAGCTGTTTTTT.

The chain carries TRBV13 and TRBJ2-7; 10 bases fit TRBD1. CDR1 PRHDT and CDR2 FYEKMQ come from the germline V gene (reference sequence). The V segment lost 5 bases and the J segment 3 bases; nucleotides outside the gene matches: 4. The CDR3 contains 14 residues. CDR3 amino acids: CASSGTGVRYEQYF. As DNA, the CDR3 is TGTGCCAGCAGCGGGACAGGGGTTCGCTACGAGCAGTACTTC.

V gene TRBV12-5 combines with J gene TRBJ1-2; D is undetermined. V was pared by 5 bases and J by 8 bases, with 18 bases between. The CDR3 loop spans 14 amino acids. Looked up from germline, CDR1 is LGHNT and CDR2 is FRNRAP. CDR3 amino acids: CASGQNDFFAGYTF. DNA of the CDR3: TGTGCTAGTGGTCAAAACGACTTTTTCGCAGGCTACACCTTC.

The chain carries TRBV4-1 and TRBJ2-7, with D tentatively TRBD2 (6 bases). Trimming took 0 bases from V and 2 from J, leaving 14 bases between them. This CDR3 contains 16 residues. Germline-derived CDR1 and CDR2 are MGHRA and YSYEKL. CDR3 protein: CASSQEPGVSAYEQYF. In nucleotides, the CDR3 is TGCGCCAGCAGCCAAGAGCCGGGAGTTAGCGCCTACGAGCAGTACTTC.

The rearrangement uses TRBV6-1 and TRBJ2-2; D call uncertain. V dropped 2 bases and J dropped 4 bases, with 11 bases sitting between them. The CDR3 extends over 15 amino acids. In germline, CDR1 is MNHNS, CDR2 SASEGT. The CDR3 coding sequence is TGTGCCAGCAGTGAATTTAGAGGTCCCACCGGGGAGCTGTTTTTT. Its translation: CASSEFRGPTGELFF.

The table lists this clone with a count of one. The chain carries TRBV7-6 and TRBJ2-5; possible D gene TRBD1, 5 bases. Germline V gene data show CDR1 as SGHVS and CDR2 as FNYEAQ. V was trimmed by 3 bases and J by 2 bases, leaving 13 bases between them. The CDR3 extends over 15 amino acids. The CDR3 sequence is CASSLAGRVQETQYF. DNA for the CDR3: TGTGCCAGCAGCTTGGCCGGCAGGGTGCAAGAGACCCAGTACTTC.

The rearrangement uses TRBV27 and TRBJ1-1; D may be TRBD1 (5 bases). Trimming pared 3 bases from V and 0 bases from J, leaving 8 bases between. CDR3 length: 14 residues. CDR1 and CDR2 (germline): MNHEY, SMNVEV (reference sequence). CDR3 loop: CASSLQGLNTEAFF. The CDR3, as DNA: TGTGCCAGCAGTTTGCAGGGACTGAACACTGAAGCTTTCTTT.

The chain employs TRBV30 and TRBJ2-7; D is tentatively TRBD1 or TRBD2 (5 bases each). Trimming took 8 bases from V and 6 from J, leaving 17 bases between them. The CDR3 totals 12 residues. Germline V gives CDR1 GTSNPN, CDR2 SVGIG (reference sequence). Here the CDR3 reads CAAAGTTPEQYF. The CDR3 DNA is TGTGCCGCGGCCGGGACGACTCCCGAGCAGTACTTC.

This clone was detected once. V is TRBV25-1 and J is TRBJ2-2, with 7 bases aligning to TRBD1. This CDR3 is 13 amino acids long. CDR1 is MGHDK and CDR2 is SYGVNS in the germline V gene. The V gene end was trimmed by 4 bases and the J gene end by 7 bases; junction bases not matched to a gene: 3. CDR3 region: CASSATGRGELFF. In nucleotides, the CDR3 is TGTGCCAGCAGTGCGACAGGGCGCGGGGAGCTGTTTTTT.

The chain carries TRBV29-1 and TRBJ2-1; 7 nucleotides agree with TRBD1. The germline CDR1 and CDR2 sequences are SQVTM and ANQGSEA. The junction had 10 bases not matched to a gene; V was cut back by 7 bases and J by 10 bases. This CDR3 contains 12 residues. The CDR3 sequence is CSAVTGPREQFF. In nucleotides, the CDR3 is TGCAGCGCGGTGACAGGGCCGAGGGAGCAGTTCTTC.

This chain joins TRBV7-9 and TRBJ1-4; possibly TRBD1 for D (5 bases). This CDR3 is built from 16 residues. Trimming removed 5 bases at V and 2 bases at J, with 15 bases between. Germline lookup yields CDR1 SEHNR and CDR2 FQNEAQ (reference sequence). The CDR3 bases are TGTGCCAGCAGCCGAGCCGTCAGGGAGACTAATGAAAAACTGTTTTTT. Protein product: CASSRAVRETNEKLFF.

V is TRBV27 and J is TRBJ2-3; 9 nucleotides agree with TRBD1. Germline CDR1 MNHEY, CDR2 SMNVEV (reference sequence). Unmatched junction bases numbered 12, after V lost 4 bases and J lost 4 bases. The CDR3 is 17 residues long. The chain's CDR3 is CASSSVTTGGFADTQYF. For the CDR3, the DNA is TGTGCCAGCAGTTCCGTAACGACAGGGGGTTTTGCAGATACGCAGTATTTT.

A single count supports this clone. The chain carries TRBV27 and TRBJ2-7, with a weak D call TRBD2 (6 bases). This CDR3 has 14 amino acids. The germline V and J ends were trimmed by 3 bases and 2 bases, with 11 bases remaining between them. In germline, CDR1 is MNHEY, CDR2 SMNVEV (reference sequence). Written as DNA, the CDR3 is TGTGCCAGCAGTTTTTCTAGCGTGGCCTACGAGCAGTACTTC. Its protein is CASSFSSVAYEQYF.

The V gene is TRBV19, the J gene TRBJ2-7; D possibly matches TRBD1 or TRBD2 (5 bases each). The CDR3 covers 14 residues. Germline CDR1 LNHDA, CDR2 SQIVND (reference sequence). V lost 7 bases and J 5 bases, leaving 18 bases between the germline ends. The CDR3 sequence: CASNGPRDGHEQYF. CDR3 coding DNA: TGTGCCAGTAATGGTCCCCGGGACGGCCACGAGCAGTACTTC.

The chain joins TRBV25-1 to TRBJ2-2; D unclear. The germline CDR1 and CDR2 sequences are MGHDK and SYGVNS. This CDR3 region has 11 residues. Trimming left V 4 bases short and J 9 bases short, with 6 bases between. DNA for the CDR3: TGTGCCAGCAGTGCGGATTGGGAGCTGTTTTTT. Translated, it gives CASSADWELFF. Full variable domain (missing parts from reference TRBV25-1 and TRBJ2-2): EADIYQTPRYLVIGTGKKITLECSQTMGHDKMYWYQQDPGMELHLIHYSYGVNSTEKGDLSSESTVSRIRTEHFPLTLESARPSHTSQYLCASSADWELFFGEGSRLTVL.

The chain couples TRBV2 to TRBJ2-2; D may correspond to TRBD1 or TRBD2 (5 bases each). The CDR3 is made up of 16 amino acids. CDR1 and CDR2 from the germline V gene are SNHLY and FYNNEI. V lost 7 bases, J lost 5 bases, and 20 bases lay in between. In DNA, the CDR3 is TGTGCCAGCATAGGTGATGCGTGGGGGTATACCGGGGAGCTGTTTTTT. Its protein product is CASIGDAWGYTGELFF.

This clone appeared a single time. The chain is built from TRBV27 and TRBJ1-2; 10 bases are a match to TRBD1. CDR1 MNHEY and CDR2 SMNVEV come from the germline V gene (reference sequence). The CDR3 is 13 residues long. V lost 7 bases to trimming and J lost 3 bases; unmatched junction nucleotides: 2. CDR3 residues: CASTGQGDYGYTF. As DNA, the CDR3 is TGTGCCAGCACCGGACAGGGGGACTATGGCTACACCTTC.